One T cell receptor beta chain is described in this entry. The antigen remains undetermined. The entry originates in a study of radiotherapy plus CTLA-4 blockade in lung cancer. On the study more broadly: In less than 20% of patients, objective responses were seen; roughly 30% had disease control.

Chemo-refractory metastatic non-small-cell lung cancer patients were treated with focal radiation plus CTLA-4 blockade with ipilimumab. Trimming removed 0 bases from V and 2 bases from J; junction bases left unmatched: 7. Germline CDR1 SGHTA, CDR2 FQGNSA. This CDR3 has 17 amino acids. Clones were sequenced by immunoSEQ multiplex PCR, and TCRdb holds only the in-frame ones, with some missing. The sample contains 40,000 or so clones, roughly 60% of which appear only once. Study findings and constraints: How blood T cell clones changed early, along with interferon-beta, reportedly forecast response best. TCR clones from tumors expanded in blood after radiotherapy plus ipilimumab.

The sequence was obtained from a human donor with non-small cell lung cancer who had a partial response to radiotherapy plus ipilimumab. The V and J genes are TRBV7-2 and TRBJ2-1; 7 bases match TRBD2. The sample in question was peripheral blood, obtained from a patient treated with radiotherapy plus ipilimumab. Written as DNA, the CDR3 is TGTGCCAGCAGCTTAGCGTCGGCGGGGACTACCTACAATGAGCAGTTCTTC. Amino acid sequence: CASSLASAGTTYNEQFF. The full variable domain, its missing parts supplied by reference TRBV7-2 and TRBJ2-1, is GAGVSQSPSNKVTEKGKDVELRCDPISGHTALYWYRQSLGQGLEFLIYFQGNSAPDKSGLPSDRFSAERTGGSVSTLTIQRTQQEDSAVYLCASSLASAGTTYNEQFFGPGTRLTVL.